This T cell receptor (beta chain) is drawn from a study of CD8 T cells in ankylosing spondylitis. Overall study findings and caveats: Researchers reportedly found disease-linked clones significantly enriched in matched ankylosing spondylitis synovial fluid.

This clonotype showed up just a few times. Its antigen remains unidentified. A single record per CDR3 protein comes from TCRdb applying MiXCR to the 5' RACE reads. The sample lists 25,000 to 35,000 distinct CDR3 sequences; 14% were seen once. With 11 bases removed from V and 10 bases from J, the gap between germline ends came to 15 bases. The CDR3 has 11 residues. The origin of this receptor is a male donor with ankylosing spondylitis or in good health (not recorded which). The sequenced sample was blood. The genes are TRBV12-3 or TRBV12-4 and TRBJ1-3; TRBD1 might be the D (5 bases). CDR3 loop: CAVKGESTIYF. The CDR3 bases are TGTGCCGTAAAAGGGGAAAGTACCATATATTTT.